Listed below are T cell receptor beta chains from one sample, sequenced in a study of shared clonotypes between healthy human individuals. Using immunoSEQ multiplex PCR, the repertoire was profiled, and TCRdb retains in-frame clones only, with some absent. The sample includes 2 million to 2.5 million clones, 95% of them seen just once. The sequenced sample was naive CD4+ T cells sorted from blood. These receptors were collected from a man between 18 and 35 years old in good health. Each CDR3 is given with its conserved first and last residue. D genes are given only for firm matches. Not every row has a clone size; where given, it reads once, few, many or a size class.

v_call	clone_size	d_call	j_call	cdr3_aa	cdr3_nt
TRBV5-1	.	TRBD1	TRBJ2-5	CASSEGQIQETQYF	TGCGCCAGCAGCGAGGGACAGATCCAAGAGACCCAGTACTTC
TRBV6-7	.	.	TRBJ1-3	CASSYSKGASGNTIYF	TGTGCCAGCAGTTACTCGAAAGGGGCTTCTGGAAACACCATATATTTT
TRBV7-6	.	.	TRBJ1-1	CASSLGGAHTEAFF	TGTGCCAGCAGCTTAGGCGGGGCTCACACTGAAGCTTTCTTT
TRBV28	.	.	TRBJ1-1	CASSLIMNTEAFF	TGTGCCAGCAGTTTAATTATGAACACTGAAGCTTTCTTT
TRBV18	.	TRBD1	TRBJ1-1	CASSAGTGVYTEAFF	TGTGCCAGCTCAGCCGGGACAGGTGTATACACTGAAGCTTTCTTT
TRBV10-2	.	.	TRBJ2-3	CASRDPSDTQYF	TGCGCCAGCAGGGATCCATCAGATACGCAGTATTTT
TRBV27	.	.	TRBJ1-3	CASSGARTGNTIYF	TGTGCCAGCAGTGGCGCGCGAACTGGAAACACCATATATTTT
TRBV9	.	TRBD1	TRBJ1-1	CASSPDRATEAFF	TGTGCCAGCAGCCCCGACAGGGCCACTGAAGCTTTCTTT
TRBV20-1	.	.	TRBJ2-5	CSARKETQYF	TGCAGTGCGCGAAAAGAGACCCAGTACTTC
TRBV7-2	.	.	TRBJ2-2	CASSSPTGELFF	TGTGCCAGCAGCTCCCCCACTGGGGAGCTGTTTTTT
TRBV11-3	.	.	TRBJ2-3	CASSLSGVPDTQYF	TGTGCCAGCAGCTTATCAGGGGTCCCAGATACGCAGTATTTT
TRBV9	.	.	TRBJ2-1	CASSEASRSGNEQFF	TGTGCCAGCAGCGAAGCTAGCCGGTCGGGCAATGAGCAGTTCTTC
TRBV11-2	.	.	TRBJ2-7	CASSPGGSYEQYF	TGTGCCAGCAGCCCTGGGGGCTCCTACGAGCAGTACTTC
TRBV6-1	.	.	TRBJ2-7	CASSAGAPTGGSYEQYF	TGTGCCAGCAGTGCCGGGGCTCCTACTGGGGGCTCCTACGAGCAGTACTTC
TRBV18	.	.	TRBJ2-5	CASSDTQETQYF	TGTGCCAGCTCAGATACACAAGAGACCCAGTACTTC
TRBV13	.	.	TRBJ2-1	CASSLVRSDEQFF	TGTGCCAGCAGCTTAGTGCGGTCAGATGAGCAGTTCTTC
TRBV5-6	.	.	TRBJ1-5	CASSPRGGSNQPQHF	TGTGCCAGCAGCCCCCGGGGAGGGAGCAATCAGCCCCAGCATTTT
TRBV5-1	.	TRBD2	TRBJ2-5	CASSLGPAGEGETQYF	TGCGCCAGCAGCTTGGGCCCAGCGGGAGAGGGTGAGACCCAGTACTTC
TRBV6-1	.	.	TRBJ2-7	CASSAQGRGDYEQYF	TGTGCCAGCAGTGCGCAGGGCCGAGGGGACTACGAGCAGTACTTC
TRBV6-1	.	TRBD1	TRBJ1-2	CASRLTGDYGYTF	TGTGCCAGCAGGTTGACAGGGGACTATGGCTACACCTTC
TRBV7-2	.	.	TRBJ2-7	CASSLVHNYEQYF	TGTGCCAGCAGCTTAGTCCACAACTACGAGCAGTACTTC
TRBV4-3	.	TRBD2	TRBJ2-7	CASSRVLADDYEQYF	TGCGCCAGCAGCCGCGTTCTAGCGGACGACTACGAGCAGTACTTC
TRBV18	.	TRBD2	TRBJ2-2	CASSHGLADTGELFF	TGTGCCAGCTCCCACGGACTAGCGGACACCGGGGAGCTGTTTTTT
TRBV25-1	once	TRBD1	TRBJ2-5	CASSPMDRGLWETQYF	TGTGCCAGCAGTCCCATGGACAGGGGGCTGTGGGAGACCCAGTACTTC
TRBV5-1	.	TRBD2	TRBJ2-3	CASRLGGSTDTQYF	TGCGCCAGCCGATTGGGGGGGAGCACAGATACGCAGTATTTT
TRBV7-2	once	.	TRBJ2-3	CASSPADTQYF	TGTGCCAGCAGCCCTGCAGATACGCAGTATTTT
TRBV5-1	.	TRBD1	TRBJ2-7	CASSLEAGGHYEQYF	TGCGCCAGCAGCTTGGAGGCAGGGGGCCATTACGAGCAGTACTTC
TRBV5-1	.	.	TRBJ2-5	CASSFGPGPETQYF	TGCGCCAGCAGCTTCGGACCAGGCCCGGAGACCCAGTACTTC
TRBV6-1	.	.	TRBJ2-3	CASSEMGTDTQYF	TGTGCCAGCAGTGAGATGGGCACAGATACGCAGTATTTT
TRBV19	.	.	TRBJ2-3	CASTHSPTKVPHTDTQYF	TGTGCCAGTACTCATAGCCCTACTAAGGTCCCTCACACAGATACGCAGTATTTT
TRBV18	.	.	TRBJ1-5	CASSPIRQNGGSNQPQHF	TGTGCCAGCTCACCAATCAGGCAGAATGGTGGTAGCAATCAGCCCCAGCATTTT
TRBV18	.	TRBD2	TRBJ2-3	CASSLLSGAGGTDTQYF	TGTGCCAGCTCACTACTTTCGGGAGCGGGAGGCACAGATACGCAGTATTTT
TRBV7-9	.	.	TRBJ1-1	CASSSLKTEAFF	TGTGCCAGCAGCTCCTTAAAGACTGAAGCTTTCTTT
TRBV6-1	.	.	TRBJ1-3	CASSEEGVTGNTIYF	TGTGCCAGCAGTGAGGAGGGGGTAACCGGAAACACCATATATTTT
TRBV5-1	.	.	TRBJ2-3	CASSLEADTQYF	TGCGCCAGCAGCTTGGAAGCAGATACGCAGTATTTT
TRBV6-6	.	.	TRBJ1-5	CASSPLGGEYQPQHF	TGTGCCAGCAGCCCCTTAGGGGGGGAGTATCAGCCCCAGCATTTT
TRBV7-9	.	.	TRBJ1-2	CASSGDLANYGYTF	TGTGCCAGCAGCGGAGATCTGGCTAACTATGGCTACACCTTC
TRBV11-2	.	TRBD2	TRBJ2-1	CASSSAGGYSNEQFF	TGTGCCAGCAGCTCCGCCGGGGGGTATAGCAATGAGCAGTTCTTC
TRBV5-1	.	.	TRBJ1-2	CASSLSLDGPSGSGYTF	TGCGCCAGCAGCTTGTCATTAGACGGCCCCTCTGGTTCGGGCTACACCTTC
TRBV6-5	.	.	TRBJ2-5	CASSRGKETQYF	TGTGCCAGCAGCAGGGGTAAAGAGACCCAGTACTTC
TRBV27	.	.	TRBJ2-4	CASSLREGDIQYF	TGTGCCAGCAGCCTAAGGGAGGGGGACATTCAGTACTTC
TRBV28	.	TRBD1	TRBJ1-2	CASSLGTGRHGYTF	TGTGCCAGCAGTTTAGGGACAGGGCGGCATGGCTACACCTTC
TRBV4-2	.	.	TRBJ1-4	CASSRGIDGTTNEKLFF	TGTGCCAGCAGCCGCGGAATCGACGGCACAACTAATGAAAAACTGTTTTTT
TRBV5-1	.	.	TRBJ2-7	CASSLESGTSYEQYF	TGCGCCAGCAGCTTGGAATCTGGGACTTCCTACGAGCAGTACTTC
TRBV7-2	.	.	TRBJ2-3	CASSPRGARGTDTQYF	TGTGCCAGCAGCCCCAGGGGGGCTAGGGGCACAGATACGCAGTATTTT
TRBV7-9	.	.	TRBJ1-1	CASSSGQTENTEAFF	TGTGCCAGCAGCTCAGGACAGACAGAGAACACTGAAGCTTTCTTT
TRBV9	.	.	TRBJ2-3	CASSFLTGGDRADTQYF	TGTGCCAGCAGCTTCCTCACCGGGGGGGACAGGGCTGATACGCAGTATTTT
TRBV7-9	.	TRBD1	TRBJ2-5	CASLRGTGQETQYF	TGTGCCAGTCTGAGGGGGACAGGTCAAGAGACCCAGTACTTC
TRBV21-1	.	.	TRBJ1-3	CASSPRGVDSGNTIYF	TGTGCCAGCAGCCCTCGCGGTGTAGACTCTGGAAACACCATATATTTT
TRBV29-1	.	.	TRBJ1-5	CSVRQGSNQPQHF	TGCAGCGTTCGGCAGGGTAGCAATCAGCCCCAGCATTTT
TRBV5-1	.	.	TRBJ1-3	CASRMAGSYNTIYF	TGCGCCAGCAGGATGGCAGGGTCTTATAACACCATATATTTT
TRBV7-9	.	.	TRBJ2-1	CASSPSRPYNEQFF	TGTGCCAGCAGCCCTTCCCGCCCATACAATGAGCAGTTCTTC
TRBV28	.	.	TRBJ1-4	CASSLWETNEKLFF	TGTGCCAGCAGTTTATGGGAGACTAATGAAAAACTGTTTTTT
TRBV14	.	.	TRBJ1-5	CASSQDRTGVGNQPQHF	TGTGCCAGCAGCCAAGATCGGACGGGGGTAGGTAATCAGCCCCAGCATTTT
TRBV7-2	.	.	TRBJ2-3	CASSSSLNTDTQYF	TGTGCCAGCAGCTCCTCCCTAAACACAGATACGCAGTATTTT